A selection of T cell receptor beta chains follows, all from one sample in a study of response to subunit inactivated influenza vaccine. MiXCR, run by TCRdb on the RT-PCR reads, gives a single entry per CDR3 protein. The data show about 780,000 distinct CDR3 sequences, approximately 18% seen once. The material was PBMCs from blood, obtained 5 days after vaccination. These receptors all come from a man aged 50 to 59 who received an inactivated influenza vaccine. Each CDR3 is given with its conserved first and last residue. The D gene is left open where the match is weak. Clone sizes are given selectively: once, few, many, or a class where the clone is expanded.

j_call d_call v_call clone_size cdr3_aa cdr3_nt
TRBJ2-1 TRBD1 TRBV20-1 many CSASAGGNEQFF TGCAGTGCTAGTGCAGGGGGCAATGAGCAGTTCTTC
TRBJ2-7 . TRBV12-3/TRBV12-4 . CASRGGTTYEQYF TGTGCCAGCAGAGGGGGAACGACCTACGAGCAGTACTTC
TRBJ2-1 . TRBV5-1 . CASSHRTGGGNEQFF TGCGCCAGCAGCCACAGGACAGGCGGGGGTAATGAGCAGTTCTTC
TRBJ2-2 . TRBV2 . CASSMDRPNTGELFF TGTGCCAGCAGTATGGACAGACCGAACACCGGGGAGCTGTTTTTT
TRBJ2-5 . TRBV24-1 few CATSDPYTQYF TGTGCCACCAGTGATCCATATACCCAGTACTTC
TRBJ2-1 TRBD1 TRBV3-1 few CASSQDLTGGSNEQFF TGTGCCAGCAGCCAAGATCTTACAGGGGGCTCCAATGAGCAGTTCTTC
TRBJ1-2 . TRBV28 . CASSLATGTVYGYTF TGTGCCAGCAGTTTAGCAACCGGGACGGTCTATGGCTACACCTTC
TRBJ2-7 . TRBV12-3/TRBV12-4 few CASSLARSGYEQYF TGTGCCAGCAGTTTAGCGCGGTCAGGGTACGAGCAGTACTTC
TRBJ2-1 . TRBV20-1 . CSATDPVHEQFF TGCAGTGCGACGGACCCAGTCCATGAGCAGTTCTTC
TRBJ2-5 . TRBV15 few CATSRGTGQGETQYF TGTGCCACCAGCAGAGGAACAGGGCAGGGGGAGACCCAGTACTTC
TRBJ2-1 TRBD2 TRBV20-1 few CSARPTGLVYNEQFF TGCAGTGCTAGACCTACGGGACTAGTCTACAATGAGCAGTTCTTC